Sequencing of this T cell receptor (beta chain) was carried out in a study of response to subunit inactivated influenza vaccine. A word on this clonotype: Its antigen is unknown.

Study results and limitations: T cells newly recruited by each seasonal influenza vaccination are few, the authors suggested.

The germline V gene encodes CDR1 MRHNA and CDR2 SNTAGT. Losses at the gene ends were 3 bases for V and 8 bases for J; bases not matched to a gene: 5. The CDR3 contains 15 residues. TCRdb processed the RT-PCR reads anew with MiXCR; each CDR3 protein has one entry. This table holds about 650,000 distinct CDR3 sequences, less than 15% found once. The receptor's source is a man aged 50-59 years who received an inactivated influenza vaccine. The chain has TRBV6-4 and TRBJ2-1, with 12 bases lining up with TRBD2. This specimen consisted of PBMCs from blood, obtained approximately 15 days before vaccination. As DNA, the CDR3 is TGTGCCAGCAGTGAAAGACTAGCGGGAGTCGATGAGCAGTTCTTC. Translation: CASSERLAGVDEQFF.